This T cell receptor (beta chain) was found in a study of blood T cell repertoires in COVID-19. Background on the study: Whether acute or convalescent, the COVID-19 samples came from the United States, Italy and Spain. The analysed material was cDNA or gDNA that came from T cells, B-cell-depleted T cells, or PBMCs.

Germline values: CDR1 MNHEY, CDR2 SVGEGT. The CDR3 is 13 amino acids. V dropped 3 bases and J dropped 7 bases, with 10 bases sitting between them. In the original workflow: Amplification from reference gene primers served as the basis for estimated nucleated cell counts. Some clones are missing from TCRdb's copy, which holds only in-frame ones; the method was immunoSEQ multiplex PCR. That table gives V, J and clone size, and the DNA gave D and trimming. The table shows about 160,000 clones, with over 65% occurring only once. The sample comprised peripheral blood. The chain recombines TRBV6-2 or TRBV6-3 with TRBJ1-5; perhaps TRBD1 as D (5 bases). This sequence was found in a man between 60 and 70 years old with acute or convalescent COVID-19. The chain's CDR3 is CASSYGGGQPQHF. CDR3 nucleotide sequence: TGTGCCAGCAGTTATGGGGGAGGACAGCCCCAGCATTTT.